Following are 9 T cell receptor beta chains from one sample sequenced in a study of shared clonotypes between healthy human individuals. The naive CD8 population came from CD45RO-negative cells selected for CCR7, without terminally differentiated effector memory CD45RA+ cells. Using immunoSEQ multiplex PCR, the repertoire was profiled, and TCRdb retains in-frame clones only, with some absent. In the table there are roughly 2,000,000 clones, roughly 94% of which are singletons. Sequencing was performed on naive CD8+ T cells sorted from blood. The receptor source for this set is a man between 18 and 29 years old in good health.

The V gene is TRBV4-3, the J gene TRBJ1-1; the D is unclear. Deletions cut 0 bases from V and 8 bases from J, with 16 bases between. Looked up from germline, CDR1 is LGHNA and CDR2 is YSLEER. The CDR3 has 15 residues. The CDR3 DNA is TGCGCCAGCAGCCAAGATTCAACAGACTTAATCGAAGCTTTCTTT. Translation: CASSQDSTDLIEAFF.

J is TRBJ2-3 and V is TRBV19; 7 positions match TRBD1. In germline, CDR1 is LNHDA, CDR2 SQIVND (reference sequence). This CDR3 contains 16 residues. Germline trimming cut 5 bases from V and 1 base from J; bases unmatched to any gene: 9. Written as DNA, the CDR3 is TGTGCCAGTAGTCCTACAGGGGCCTGGGGCACAGATACGCAGTATTTT. Translation: CASSPTGAWGTDTQYF.

V gene TRBV29-1 combines with J gene TRBJ2-7; no clear D. The CDR3 runs to 15 residues. CDR1 SQVTM and CDR2 ANQGSEA come from the germline V gene. V shed 0 bases and J shed 1 base, with 13 bases lying between them. CDR3 bases: TGCAGCGTTGAAGATGGGAATATTGGGTCCTACGAGCAGTACTTC. It is translated as CSVEDGNIGSYEQYF.

The chain carries TRBV19 and TRBJ1-5; the D is unclear. Germline V gene sequence: CDR1 LNHDA, CDR2 SQIVND (reference sequence). V was shortened by 8 bases and J by 2 bases, with 16 bases between the two germline ends. This CDR3 region has 15 residues. The CDR3 loop reads CASGDGEVGNQPQHF. The CDR3 DNA reads as TGTGCCAGTGGGGATGGGGAAGTTGGCAATCAGCCCCAGCATTTT.

The J gene is TRBJ2-7, the V gene TRBV28; a possible D gene is TRBD1 (6 bases). CDR1 MDHEN and CDR2 SYDVKM come from the germline V gene. The V end was cut by 7 bases, the J end by 3 bases, with 16 bases between. CDR3 size: 14 residues. CDR3 region: CASTDPGTHYEQYF. In DNA, the CDR3 is TGTGCCAGCACCGACCCAGGGACACACTACGAGCAGTACTTC. The full variable domain, its missing parts supplied by reference TRBV28 and TRBJ2-7, is DVKVTQSSRYLVKRTGEKVFLECVQDMDHENMFWYRQDPGLGLRLIYFSYDVKMKEKGDIPEGYSVSREKKERFSLILESASTNQTSMYLCASTDPGTHYEQYFGPGTRLTVT.

The CDR3 DNA reads TGCGCCAGCAGCCACACACCTTCAGCGGGATCCTACGAGCAGTACTTC. This codes for CASSHTPSAGSYEQYF. The genes are TRBV4-1 and TRBJ2-7; 7 bases match TRBD2. Losses at the gene ends were 3 bases for V and 1 base for J; bases not matched to a gene: 9. The CDR3 extends over 16 amino acids. Germline V gives CDR1 MGHRA, CDR2 YSYEKL.

V usage is TRBV15 and J usage is TRBJ2-1; 7 bases map to TRBD2. Germline V gives CDR1 LNHNV, CDR2 YYDKDF (reference sequence). V shed 0 bases, J shed 4 bases, and the junction held 6 bases outside the gene matches. CDR3 length: 16 residues. The DNA of the CDR3 is TGTGCCACCAGCAGAGATCCCAGCGGGGTATACAATGAGCAGTTCTTC. Translating gives CATSRDPSGVYNEQFF.

In its sample, this clone was seen a few times. Other DNA variants within this sample encode the same CDR3. The CDR3 reads CASSSDSYEQYF. DNA of the CDR3: TGTGCCAGCAGTTCGGACAGCTACGAGCAGTACTTC. The chain carries TRBV6-5 and TRBJ2-7; D might be TRBD1 (6 bases). CDR1 and CDR2 from the germline V gene are MNHEY and SVGAGI. The germline V and J ends were trimmed by 4 bases and 3 bases, with 7 bases remaining between them. The CDR3 is made up of 12 amino acids.

The chain uses TRBV6-5 and TRBJ1-3; possible D gene TRBD1, 5 bases. The length of the CDR3 is 16 residues. The germline gives CDR1 MNHEY, CDR2 SVGAGI. Trimming removed 2 bases at V and 1 base at J, with 12 bases between. The DNA for the CDR3 is TGTGCCAGCAGTTACACCTACGAGGGGTCTGGAAACACCATATATTTT. Residues: CASSYTYEGSGNTIYF.